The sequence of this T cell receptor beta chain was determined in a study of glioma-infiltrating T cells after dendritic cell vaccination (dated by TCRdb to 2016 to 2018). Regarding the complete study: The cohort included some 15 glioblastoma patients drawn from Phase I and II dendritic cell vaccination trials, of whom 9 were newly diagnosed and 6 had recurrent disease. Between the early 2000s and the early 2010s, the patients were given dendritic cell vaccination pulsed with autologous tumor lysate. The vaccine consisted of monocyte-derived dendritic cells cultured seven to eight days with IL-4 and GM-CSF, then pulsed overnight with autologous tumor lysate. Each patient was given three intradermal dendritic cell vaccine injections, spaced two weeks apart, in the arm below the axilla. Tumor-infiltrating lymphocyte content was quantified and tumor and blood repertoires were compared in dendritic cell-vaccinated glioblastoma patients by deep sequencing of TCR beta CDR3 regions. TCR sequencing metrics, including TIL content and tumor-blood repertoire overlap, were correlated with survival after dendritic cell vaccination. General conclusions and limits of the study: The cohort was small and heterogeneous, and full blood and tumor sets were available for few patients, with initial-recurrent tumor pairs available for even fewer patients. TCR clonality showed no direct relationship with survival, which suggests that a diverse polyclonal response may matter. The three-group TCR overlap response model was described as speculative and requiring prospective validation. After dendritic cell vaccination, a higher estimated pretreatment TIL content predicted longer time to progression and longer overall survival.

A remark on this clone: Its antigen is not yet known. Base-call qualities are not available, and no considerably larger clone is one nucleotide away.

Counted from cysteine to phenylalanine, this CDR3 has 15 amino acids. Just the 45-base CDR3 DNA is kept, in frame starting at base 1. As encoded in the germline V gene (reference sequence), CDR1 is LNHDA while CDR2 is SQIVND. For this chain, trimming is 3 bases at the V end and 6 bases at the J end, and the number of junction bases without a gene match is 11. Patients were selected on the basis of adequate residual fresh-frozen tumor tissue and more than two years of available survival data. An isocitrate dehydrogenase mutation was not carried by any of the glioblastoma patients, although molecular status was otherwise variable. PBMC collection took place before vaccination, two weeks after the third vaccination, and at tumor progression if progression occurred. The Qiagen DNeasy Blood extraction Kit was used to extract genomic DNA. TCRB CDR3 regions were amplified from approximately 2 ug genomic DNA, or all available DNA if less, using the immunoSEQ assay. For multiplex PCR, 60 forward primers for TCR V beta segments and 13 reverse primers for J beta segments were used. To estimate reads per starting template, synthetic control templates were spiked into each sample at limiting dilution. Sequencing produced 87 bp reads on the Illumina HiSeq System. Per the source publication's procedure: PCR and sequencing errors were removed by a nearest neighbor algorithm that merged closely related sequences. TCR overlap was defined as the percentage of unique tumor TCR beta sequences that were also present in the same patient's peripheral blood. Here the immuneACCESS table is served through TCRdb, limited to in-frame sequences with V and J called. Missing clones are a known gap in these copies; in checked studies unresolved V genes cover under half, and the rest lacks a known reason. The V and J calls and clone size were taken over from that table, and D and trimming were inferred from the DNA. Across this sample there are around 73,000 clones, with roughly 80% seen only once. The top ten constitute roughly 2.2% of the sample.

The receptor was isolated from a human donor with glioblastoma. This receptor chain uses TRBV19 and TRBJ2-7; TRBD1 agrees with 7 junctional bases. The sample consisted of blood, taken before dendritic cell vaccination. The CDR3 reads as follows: CASSMRETGSGEQYF. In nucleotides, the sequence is TGTGCCAGTAGTATGAGAGAGACAGGGAGCGGCGAGCAGTACTTC.